This passage covers 11 T cell receptor beta chains from one sample sequenced in a study of response to subunit inactivated influenza vaccine. MiXCR, applied by TCRdb to the RT-PCR reads, yields one record per CDR3 protein. The sample includes roughly 650,000 distinct CDR3 sequences, around 13% of them seen just once. Specimen: PBMCs from blood, collected 14 days before vaccination. These receptors all come from a man aged 50-59 years who received an inactivated influenza vaccine.

The J gene is TRBJ2-2, the V gene TRBV28, with 10 nucleotides matching TRBD1. V lost 5 bases, J lost 7 bases, and 10 bases stayed unmatched. Looked up from germline, CDR1 is MDHEN and CDR2 is SYDVKM. The CDR3 loop spans 16 amino acids. As DNA, the CDR3 is TGTGCCAGCAGTCTGGCGGGACAGGGGCTGAGCGGGGAGCTGTTTTTT. This translates into CASSLAGQGLSGELFF.

The chain carries TRBV29-1 and TRBJ2-7; 7 bases are shared with TRBD1. Germline V gives CDR1 SQVTM, CDR2 ANQGSEA. The J segment lost 3 bases and the V segment lost 7 bases, leaving 9 bases of the junction unmatched. This CDR3 has 13 residues. CDR3 nucleotides: TGCAGCGCCCGGATGGGACAGAGCTACGAGCAGTACTTC. It is translated as CSARMGQSYEQYF.

The chain couples TRBV20-1 to TRBJ1-6; D is undetermined. The CDR3 extends over 12 amino acids. CDR1 and CDR2 (germline): DFQATT, SNEGSKA (reference sequence). V dropped 3 bases and J dropped 6 bases, with 6 bases sitting between them. The CDR3: CSASARNSPLHF. The CDR3 DNA follows: TGCAGTGCTAGTGCCCGTAATTCACCCCTCCACTTT.

V usage is TRBV7-2 and J usage is TRBJ1-4; D is unclear. The CDR3 loop spans 14 amino acids. Germline V gene lookup returns CDR1 SGHTA and CDR2 FQGNSA. Trimming pared 5 bases from V and 2 bases from J, leaving 9 bases between. The CDR3 DNA is TGTGCCAGCAGCCCCATGGGCACTAATGAAAAACTGTTTTTT. It specifies CASSPMGTNEKLFF.

This clonotype was seen a handful of times. This sequence joins TRBV28 and TRBJ2-1; 10 bases align to TRBD1. Germline CDR1 and CDR2: MDHEN and SYDVKM. This CDR3 comprises 15 residues. V dropped 6 bases and J dropped 2; count of bases not matched to a gene: 4. The CDR3 sequence is CASRPDRGTYNEQFF. The CDR3 nucleotides read TGTGCCAGCAGACCGGACAGGGGGACCTACAATGAGCAGTTCTTC.

This clonotype was seen only a few times. CDR3 amino acids: CASSRTGANEQYF. The CDR3 DNA reads TGTGCCAGCTCCCGGACAGGGGCCAACGAGCAGTACTTC. The rearrangement links TRBV7-6 to TRBJ2-7; 9 bases align to TRBD1. The V gene end was trimmed by 8 bases and the J gene end by 5 bases; junction bases not matched to a gene: 7. The CDR3 is 13 residues long. Per germline, CDR1 SGHVS and CDR2 FNYEAQ. The full variable domain, completed using reference TRBV7-6 and TRBJ2-7, is GAGVSQSPRYKVTKRGQDVALRCDPISGHVSLYWYRQALGQGPEFLTYFNYEAQQDKSGLPNDRFSAERPEGSISTLTIQRTEQRDSAMYRCASSRTGANEQYFGPGTRLTVT.

The chain joins TRBV6-2 or TRBV6-3 to TRBJ1-1, with D unresolved. Trimming took 3 bases from V and 9 from J, leaving 14 bases between them. Germline V lookup: CDR1 MNHEY, CDR2 SVGEGT. The CDR3 length is 13 residues. The CDR3 here is CASSYSGNVKAFF. The CDR3 DNA reads as TGTGCCAGCAGTTATTCGGGGAATGTGAAAGCTTTCTTT.

This clonotype was counted only a few times. The V and J genes are TRBV4-1 and TRBJ1-4; 8 bases fit TRBD1. V lost 4 bases, J lost 2 bases, and 6 bases stayed unmatched. The CDR3 totals 16 residues. Germline V lookup: CDR1 MGHRA, CDR2 YSYEKL. CDR3 protein: CASSRQGHVTNEKLFF. CDR3 nucleotides: TGCGCCAGCAGCCGACAGGGGCACGTCACTAATGAAAAACTGTTTTTT.

There are a few counts of this clonotype. The chain recombines TRBV28 with TRBJ1-5, with unresolved D. The germline V gene encodes CDR1 MDHEN and CDR2 SYDVKM. V was trimmed by 2 bases and J by 3 bases, leaving 17 bases between them. The CDR3 is 17 residues long. The CDR3 DNA reads TGTGCCAGCAGTTTAAAGATGCCCGGGCCACTCAATCAGCCCCAGCATTTT. Translation: CASSLKMPGPLNQPQHF.

The V and J genes are TRBV2 and TRBJ2-2; TRBD1 agrees at 11 bases. Germline trimming cut 9 bases from V and 4 bases from J; bases unmatched to any gene: 4. Germline CDR1 is SNHLY and CDR2 is FYNNEI. The CDR3 consists of 14 residues. Here the CDR3 DNA reads TGTGCCAGGCGCGGGACAGGGGGCACCGGGGAGCTGTTTTTT. Amino acid sequence: CARRGTGGTGELFF. Using reference TRBV2 and TRBJ2-2 for the parts outside the CDR3, the full variable domain is EPEVTQTPSHQVTQMGQEVILRCVPISNHLYFYWYRQILGQKVEFLVSFYNNEISEKSEIFDDQFSVERPDGSNFTLKIRSTKLEDSAMYFCARRGTGGTGELFFGEGSRLTVL.

In its sample, this clonotype was seen many times. J is TRBJ2-2 and V is TRBV5-1; D uncertain. This CDR3 contains 14 residues. V gave up 3 bases and J gave up 7 bases, with 13 bases separating them. Germline CDR1 SGHRS, CDR2 YFSETQ. CDR3 loop: CASSSLGYNGELFF. The CDR3 DNA reads as TGCGCCAGCAGCTCTTTGGGCTACAACGGGGAGCTGTTTTTT.